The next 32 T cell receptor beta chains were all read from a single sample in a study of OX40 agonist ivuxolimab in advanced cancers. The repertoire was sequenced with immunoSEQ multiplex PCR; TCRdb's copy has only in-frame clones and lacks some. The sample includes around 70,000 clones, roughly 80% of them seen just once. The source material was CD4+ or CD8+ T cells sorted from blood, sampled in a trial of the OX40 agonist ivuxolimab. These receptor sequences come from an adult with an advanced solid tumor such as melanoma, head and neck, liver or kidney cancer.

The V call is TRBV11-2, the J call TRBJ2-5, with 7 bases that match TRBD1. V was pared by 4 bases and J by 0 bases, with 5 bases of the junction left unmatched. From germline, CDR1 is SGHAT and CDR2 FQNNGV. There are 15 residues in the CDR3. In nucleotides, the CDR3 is TGTGCCAGCAGCTCTCCGGGACAGAACCAAGAGACCCAGTACTTC. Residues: CASSSPGQNQETQYF. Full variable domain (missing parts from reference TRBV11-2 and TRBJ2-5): EAGVAQSPRYKIIEKRQSVAFWCNPISGHATLYWYQQILGQGPKLLIQFQNNGVVDDSQLPKDRFSAERLKGVDSTLKIQPAKLEDSAVYLCASSSPGQNQETQYFGPGTRLLVL.

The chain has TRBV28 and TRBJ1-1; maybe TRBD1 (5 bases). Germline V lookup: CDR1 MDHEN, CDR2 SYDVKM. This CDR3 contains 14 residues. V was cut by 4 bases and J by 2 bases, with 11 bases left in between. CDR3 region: CASSWGPTNTEAFF. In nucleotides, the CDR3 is TGTGCCAGCAGTTGGGGCCCAACCAACACTGAAGCTTTCTTT.

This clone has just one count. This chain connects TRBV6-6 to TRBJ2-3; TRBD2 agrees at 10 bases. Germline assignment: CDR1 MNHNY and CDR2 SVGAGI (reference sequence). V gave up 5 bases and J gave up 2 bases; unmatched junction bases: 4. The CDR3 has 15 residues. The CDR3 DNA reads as TGTGCCAGCAGTCGGACTAGCGGATTCACAGATACGCAGTATTTT. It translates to CASSRTSGFTDTQYF.

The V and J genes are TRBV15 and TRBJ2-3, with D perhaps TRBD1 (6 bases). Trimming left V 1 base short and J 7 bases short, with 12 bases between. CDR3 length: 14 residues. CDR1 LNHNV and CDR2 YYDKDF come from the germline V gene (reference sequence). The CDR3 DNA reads TGTGCCACCAGCAGAGGACAGGTGGATAATACGCAGTATTTT. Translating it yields CATSRGQVDNTQYF.

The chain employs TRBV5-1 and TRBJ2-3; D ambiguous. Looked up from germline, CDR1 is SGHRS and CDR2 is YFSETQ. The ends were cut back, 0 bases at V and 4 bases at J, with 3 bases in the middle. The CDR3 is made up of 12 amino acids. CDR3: CASSLVSDTQYF. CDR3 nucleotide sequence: TGCGCCAGCAGCTTGGTTTCAGATACGCAGTATTTT.

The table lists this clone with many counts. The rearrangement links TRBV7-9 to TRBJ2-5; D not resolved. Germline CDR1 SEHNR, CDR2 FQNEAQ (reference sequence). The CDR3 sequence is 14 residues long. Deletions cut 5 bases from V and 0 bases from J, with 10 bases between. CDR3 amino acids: CASSPPGYQETQYF. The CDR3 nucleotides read TGTGCCAGCAGCCCCCCCGGGTACCAAGAGACCCAGTACTTC.

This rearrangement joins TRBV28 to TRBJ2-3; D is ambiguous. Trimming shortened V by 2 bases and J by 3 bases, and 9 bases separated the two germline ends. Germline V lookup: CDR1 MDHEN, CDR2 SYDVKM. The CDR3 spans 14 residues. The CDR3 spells CASSLGGNTDTQYF. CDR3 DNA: TGTGCCAGCAGTTTAGGCGGTAATACAGATACGCAGTATTTT.

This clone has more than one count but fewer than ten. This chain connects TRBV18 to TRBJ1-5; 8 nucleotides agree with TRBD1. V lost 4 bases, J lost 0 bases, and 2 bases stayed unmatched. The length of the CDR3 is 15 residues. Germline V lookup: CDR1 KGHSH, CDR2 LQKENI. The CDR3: CASSRQGNSNQPQHF. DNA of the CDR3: TGTGCCAGCTCACGACAGGGGAATAGCAATCAGCCCCAGCATTTT.

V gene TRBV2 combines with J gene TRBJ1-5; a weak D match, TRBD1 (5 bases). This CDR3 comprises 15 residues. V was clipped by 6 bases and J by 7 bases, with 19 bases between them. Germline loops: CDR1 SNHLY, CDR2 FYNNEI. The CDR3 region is CASSAGRGGGQPQHF. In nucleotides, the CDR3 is TGTGCCAGCAGCGCCGGACGGGGGGGAGGACAGCCCCAGCATTTT.

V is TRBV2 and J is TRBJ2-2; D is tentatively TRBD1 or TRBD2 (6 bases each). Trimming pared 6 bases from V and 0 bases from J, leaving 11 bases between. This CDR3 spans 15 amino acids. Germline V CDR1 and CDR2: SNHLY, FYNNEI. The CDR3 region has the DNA TGTGCCAGCAGAAAGGGGGGTTCGAACACCGGGGAGCTGTTTTTT. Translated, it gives CASRKGGSNTGELFF.

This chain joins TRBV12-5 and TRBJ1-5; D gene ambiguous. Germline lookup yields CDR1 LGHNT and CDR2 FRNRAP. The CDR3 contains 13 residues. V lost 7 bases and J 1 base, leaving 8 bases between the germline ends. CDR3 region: CASALGSNQPQHF. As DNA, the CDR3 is TGTGCTAGTGCCCTCGGGAGCAATCAGCCCCAGCATTTT.

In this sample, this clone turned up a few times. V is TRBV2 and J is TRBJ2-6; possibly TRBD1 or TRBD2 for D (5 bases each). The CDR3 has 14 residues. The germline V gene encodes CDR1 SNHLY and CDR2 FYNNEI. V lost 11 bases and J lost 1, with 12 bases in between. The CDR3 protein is CAGRGISGANVLTF. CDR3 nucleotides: TGTGCCGGTCGGGGCATATCTGGGGCCAACGTCCTGACTTTC.

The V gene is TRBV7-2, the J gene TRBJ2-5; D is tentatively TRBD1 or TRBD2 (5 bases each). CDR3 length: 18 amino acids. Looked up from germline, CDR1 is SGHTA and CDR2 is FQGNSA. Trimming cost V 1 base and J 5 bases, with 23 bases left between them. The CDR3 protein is CASSLGPPGDPYGETQYF. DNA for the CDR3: TGTGCCAGCAGCTTAGGCCCCCCCGGGGACCCGTATGGGGAGACCCAGTACTTC.

The CDR3 region is CASSRTANYGYTF. The CDR3 DNA reads TGTGCCAGCAGCCGGACAGCTAACTATGGCTACACCTTC. This chain links TRBV2 with TRBJ1-2, with D perhaps TRBD1 (6 bases). V dropped 6 bases and J dropped 0 bases, with 8 bases sitting between them. Germline V gene lookup returns CDR1 SNHLY and CDR2 FYNNEI. CDR3 length equals 13 residues.

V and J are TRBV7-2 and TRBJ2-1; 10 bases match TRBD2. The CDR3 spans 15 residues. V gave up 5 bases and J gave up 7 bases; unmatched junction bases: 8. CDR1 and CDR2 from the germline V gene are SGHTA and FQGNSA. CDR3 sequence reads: CASSPISGGRNEQFF. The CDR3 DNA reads TGTGCCAGCAGCCCTATTAGCGGGGGGCGTAATGAGCAGTTCTTC. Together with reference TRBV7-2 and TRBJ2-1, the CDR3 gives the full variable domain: GAGVSQSPSNKVTEKGKDVELRCDPISGHTALYWYRQSLGQGLEFLIYFQGNSAPDKSGLPSDRFSAERTGGSVSTLTIQRTQQEDSAVYLCASSPISGGRNEQFFGPGTRLTVL.

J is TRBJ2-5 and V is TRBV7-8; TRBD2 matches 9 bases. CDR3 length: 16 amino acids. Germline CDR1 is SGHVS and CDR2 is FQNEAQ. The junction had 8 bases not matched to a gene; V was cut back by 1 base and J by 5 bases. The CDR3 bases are TGTGCCAGCAGCTTAGACCAGCGGGGGGTCGGGGAGACCCAGTACTTC. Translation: CASSLDQRGVGETQYF. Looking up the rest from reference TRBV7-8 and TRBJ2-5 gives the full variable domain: GAGVSQSPRYKVAKRGQDVALRCDPISGHVSLFWYQQALGQGPEFLTYFQNEAQLDKSGLPSDRFFAERPEGSVSTLKIQRTQQEDSAVYLCASSLDQRGVGETQYFGPGTRLLVL.

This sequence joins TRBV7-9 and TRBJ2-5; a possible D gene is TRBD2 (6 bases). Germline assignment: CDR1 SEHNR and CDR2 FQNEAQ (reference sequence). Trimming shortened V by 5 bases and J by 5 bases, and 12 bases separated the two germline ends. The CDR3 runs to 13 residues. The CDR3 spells CASSMGLGETQYF. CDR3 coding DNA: TGTGCCAGCAGCATGGGACTGGGGGAGACCCAGTACTTC.

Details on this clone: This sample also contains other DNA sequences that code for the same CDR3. The CDR3 spells CSARRADEQFF. The DNA for the CDR3 is TGCAGTGCTAGAAGGGCAGATGAGCAGTTCTTC. The chain combines TRBV20-1 with TRBJ2-1; D gene unclear. The V and J ends lost 2 bases and 8 bases respectively, with 7 bases between them. Germline assignment: CDR1 DFQATT and CDR2 SNEGSKA (reference sequence). The CDR3 has 11 residues.

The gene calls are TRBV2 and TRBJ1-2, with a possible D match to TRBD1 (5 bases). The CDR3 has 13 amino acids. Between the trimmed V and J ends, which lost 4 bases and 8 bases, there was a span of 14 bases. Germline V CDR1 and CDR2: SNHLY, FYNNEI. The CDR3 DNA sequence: TGTGCCAGCAGTGCGTCCCAGGGCTACGGCTACACCTTC. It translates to CASSASQGYGYTF.

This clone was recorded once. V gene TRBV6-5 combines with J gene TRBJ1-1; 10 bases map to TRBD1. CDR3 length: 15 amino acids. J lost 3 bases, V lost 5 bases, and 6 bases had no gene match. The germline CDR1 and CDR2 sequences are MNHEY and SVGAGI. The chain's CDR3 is CASSLETGGYTEAFF. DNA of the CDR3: TGTGCCAGCAGTCTCGAGACAGGGGGCTACACTGAAGCTTTCTTT.

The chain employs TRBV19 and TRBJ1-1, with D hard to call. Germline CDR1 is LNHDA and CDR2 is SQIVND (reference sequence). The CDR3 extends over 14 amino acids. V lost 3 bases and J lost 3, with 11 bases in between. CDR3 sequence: CASSIRPGDTEAFF. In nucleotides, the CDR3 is TGTGCCAGTAGTATCCGGCCCGGGGACACTGAAGCTTTCTTT. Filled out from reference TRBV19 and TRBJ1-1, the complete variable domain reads DGGITQSPKYLFRKEGQNVTLSCEQNLNHDAMYWYRQDPGQGLRLIYYSQIVNDFQKGDIAEGYSVSREKKESFPLTVTSAQKNPTAFYLCASSIRPGDTEAFFGQGTRLTVV.

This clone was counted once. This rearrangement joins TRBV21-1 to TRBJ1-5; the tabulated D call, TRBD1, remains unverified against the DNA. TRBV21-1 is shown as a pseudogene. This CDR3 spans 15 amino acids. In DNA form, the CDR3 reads TGTGCCAGCATCGCTGATGACAGCCCCGATCAGCCCCAGCATTTT. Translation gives CASIADDSPDQPQHF.

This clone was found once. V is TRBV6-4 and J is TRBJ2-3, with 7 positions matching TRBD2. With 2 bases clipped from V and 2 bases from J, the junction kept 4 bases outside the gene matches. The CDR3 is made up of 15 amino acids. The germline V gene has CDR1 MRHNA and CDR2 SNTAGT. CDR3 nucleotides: TGTGCCAGCAGTGACGGGACTACGGCCACAGATACGCAGTATTTT. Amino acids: CASSDGTTATDTQYF.

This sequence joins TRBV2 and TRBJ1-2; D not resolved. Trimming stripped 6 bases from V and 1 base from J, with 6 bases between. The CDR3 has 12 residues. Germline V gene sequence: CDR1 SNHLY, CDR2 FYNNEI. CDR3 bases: TGTGCCAGCAGAATGGATAACTATGGCTACACCTTC. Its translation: CASRMDNYGYTF. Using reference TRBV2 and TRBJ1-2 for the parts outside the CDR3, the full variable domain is EPEVTQTPSHQVTQMGQEVILRCVPISNHLYFYWYRQILGQKVEFLVSFYNNEISEKSEIFDDQFSVERPDGSNFTLKIRSTKLEDSAMYFCASRMDNYGYTFGSGTRLTVV.

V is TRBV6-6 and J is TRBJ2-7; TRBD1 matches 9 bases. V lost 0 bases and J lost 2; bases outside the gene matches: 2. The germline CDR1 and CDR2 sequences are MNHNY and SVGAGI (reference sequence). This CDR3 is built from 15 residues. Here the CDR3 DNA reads TGTGCCAGCAGTTACTCGGGACAGGGAGCCTACGAGCAGTACGTC. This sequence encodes CASSYSGQGAYEQYV.

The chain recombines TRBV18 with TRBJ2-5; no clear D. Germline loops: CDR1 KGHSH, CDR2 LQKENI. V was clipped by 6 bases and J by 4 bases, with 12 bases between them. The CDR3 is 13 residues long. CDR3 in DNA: TGTGCCAGCTCGCCCATGGAACGAGAGACCCAGTACTTC. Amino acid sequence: CASSPMERETQYF. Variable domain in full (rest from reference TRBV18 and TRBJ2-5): NAGVMQNPRHLVRRRGQEARLRCSPMKGHSHVYWYRQLPEEGLKFMVYLQKENIIDESGMPKERFSAEFPKEGPSILRIQQVVRGDSAAYFCASSPMERETQYFGPGTRLLVL.

CDR3 bases: TGTGCCATCAGTGAGCTCGGTCGTGATGAGCAGTTCTTC. It encodes CAISELGRDEQFF. The V call is TRBV10-3, the J call TRBJ2-1; D gene uncertain. The CDR3 is 13 residues long. V lost 2 bases and J 8 bases, leaving 10 bases between the germline ends. Germline V gene lookup returns CDR1 ENHRY and CDR2 SYGVKD.

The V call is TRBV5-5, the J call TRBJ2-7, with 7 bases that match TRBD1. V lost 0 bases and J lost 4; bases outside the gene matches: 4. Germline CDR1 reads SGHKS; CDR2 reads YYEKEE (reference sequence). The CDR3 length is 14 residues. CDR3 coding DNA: TGTGCCAGCAGCTTGGGACAGGGTTGGTACGAGCAGTACTTC. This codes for CASSLGQGWYEQYF.

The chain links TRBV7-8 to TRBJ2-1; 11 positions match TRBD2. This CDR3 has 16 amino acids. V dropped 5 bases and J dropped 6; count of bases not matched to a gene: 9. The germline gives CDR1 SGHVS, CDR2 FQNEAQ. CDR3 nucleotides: TGTGCCAGCAGCACCCCAACTAGCGGGAGAATCAATGAGCAGTTCTTC. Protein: CASSTPTSGRINEQFF.

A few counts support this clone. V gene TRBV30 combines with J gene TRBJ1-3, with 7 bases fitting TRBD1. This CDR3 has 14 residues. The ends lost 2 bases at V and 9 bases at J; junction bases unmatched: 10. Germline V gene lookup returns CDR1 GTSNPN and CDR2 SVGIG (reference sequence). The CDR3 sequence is CAWSTGQASGTIYF. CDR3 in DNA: TGTGCCTGGAGTACTGGACAGGCGTCTGGCACCATATATTTT. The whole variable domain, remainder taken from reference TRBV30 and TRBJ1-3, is SQTIHQWPATLVQPVGSPLSLECTVEGTSNPNLYWYRQAAGRGLQLLFYSVGIGQISSEVPQNLSASRPQDRQFILSSKKLLLSDSGFYLCAWSTGQASGTIYFGEGSWLTVV.

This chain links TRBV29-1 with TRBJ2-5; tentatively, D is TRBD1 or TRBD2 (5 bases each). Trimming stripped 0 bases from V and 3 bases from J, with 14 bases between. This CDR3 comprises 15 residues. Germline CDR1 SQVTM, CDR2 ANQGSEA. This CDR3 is CSVEDRTRGEETQYF. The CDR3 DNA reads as TGCAGCGTTGAAGATCGGACCCGAGGGGAAGAGACCCAGTACTTC. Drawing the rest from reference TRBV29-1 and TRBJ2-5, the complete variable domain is SAVISQKPSRDICQRGTSLTIQCQVDSQVTMMFWYRQQPGQSLTLIATANQGSEATYESGFVIDKFPISRPNLTFSTLTVSNMSPEDSSIYLCSVEDRTRGEETQYFGPGTRLLVL.

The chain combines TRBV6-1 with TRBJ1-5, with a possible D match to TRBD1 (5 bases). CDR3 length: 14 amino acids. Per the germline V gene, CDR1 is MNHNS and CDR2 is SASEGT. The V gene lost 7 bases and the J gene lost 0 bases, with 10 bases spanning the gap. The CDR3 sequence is CASMTAYSNQPQHF. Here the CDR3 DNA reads TGTGCCAGCATGACAGCTTATAGCAATCAGCCCCAGCATTTT.